This entry lists 20 T cell receptor beta chains sequenced from one sample in a study of identical twins. MiXCR, applied by TCRdb to the 5' RACE reads, yields one record per CDR3 protein. This sample carries about 900,000 distinct CDR3 sequences, about 12% of them seen once, and the ten largest clones take around 1.6%. This same sample was also taken into another study, of yellow fever vaccine responses in identical twins.

Sequencing used PBMCs. The receptors shown here come from a woman aged 18-35 years in good health.

About this clonotype itself: The junction shows a germline mismatch at one end, possibly a read error. V usage is TRBV4-1 and J usage is TRBJ2-4, with D perhaps matching TRBD1 (5 bases). The CDR3 sequence is 15 residues long. Germline assignment: CDR1 MGHRA and CDR2 YSYEKL. CDR3 DNA: TGCGCCAGCTGCCAAGATGATCCAGGGTGGTACATTCAGTACTTC. It yields the protein CASCQDDPGWYIQYF.

There are many counts of this clonotype. The V and J genes are TRBV5-1 and TRBJ1-1; TRBD1 matches 12 bases. J was trimmed by 3 bases and V by 3 bases; bases with no gene match: 3. The CDR3 runs to 15 residues. Germline V CDR1 and CDR2: SGHRS, YFSETQ. CDR3 DNA: TGCGCCAGCAGCTCGGGACAGGGGGCGTACACTGAAGCTTTCTTT. It is translated as CASSSGQGAYTEAFF. The full variable domain, completed using reference TRBV5-1 and TRBJ1-1, is KAGVTQTPRYLIKTRGQQVTLSCSPISGHRSVSWYQQTPGQGLQFLFEYFSETQRNKGNFPGRFSGRQFSNSRSEMNVSTLELGDSALYLCASSSGQGAYTEAFFGQGTRLTVV.

There are a few counts of this clonotype. V usage is TRBV24-1 and J usage is TRBJ2-1, with TRBD2 matching over 13 bases. Unmatched junction bases numbered 5, after V lost 3 bases and J lost 4 bases. CDR1 is KGHDR and CDR2 is SFDVKD in the germline V gene. CDR3 length equals 17 residues. CDR3 sequence reads: CATSDPGTSGVYNEQFF. The CDR3 bases are TGTGCCACCAGTGATCCCGGGACTAGCGGGGTGTACAATGAGCAGTTCTTC.

This clonotype was detected a few times. This chain connects TRBV20-1 to TRBJ2-5; 9 bases fit TRBD2. Germline V lookup: CDR1 DFQATT, CDR2 SNEGSKA (reference sequence). The CDR3 has 12 amino acids. DNA of the CDR3: TGCAAAATAGCGGGGGTTCAAGAGACCCAGTACTTC. Its protein product is CKIAGVQETQYF.

A few counts support this clonotype. The chain carries TRBV6-1 and TRBJ1-1; D is perhaps TRBD1 (5 bases). V was cut by 8 bases and J by 2 bases, with 15 bases left in between. CDR3 length: 14 amino acids. Germline values: CDR1 MNHNS, CDR2 SASEGT. CDR3 in amino acids: CASRDGRINTEAFF. In DNA form, the CDR3 reads TGTGCCAGCCGGGACGGAAGAATCAACACTGAAGCTTTCTTT.

The chain employs TRBV2 and TRBJ2-2; D gene unclear. The V end lost 8 bases, the J end lost 2 bases, and 12 bases lay between the germline ends. Per the germline V gene, CDR1 is SNHLY and CDR2 is FYNNEI. The CDR3 length is 14 residues. CDR3 in DNA: TGTGCCAGCGCCGCTGATGGCAACACCGGGGAGCTGTTTTTT. Protein product: CASAADGNTGELFF. Filled out from reference TRBV2 and TRBJ2-2, the complete variable domain reads EPEVTQTPSHQVTQMGQEVILRCVPISNHLYFYWYRQILGQKVEFLVSFYNNEISEKSEIFDDQFSVERPDGSNFTLKIRSTKLEDSAMYFCASAADGNTGELFFGEGSRLTVL.

This clonotype came up a few times. This sequence joins TRBV6-5 and TRBJ2-6; D is undetermined. V lost 0 bases and J lost 2, with 5 bases in between. Per germline, CDR1 MNHEY and CDR2 SVGAGI. The CDR3 sequence is 15 residues long. CDR3 residues: CASSYSRTGANVLTF. CDR3 sequence (DNA): TGTGCCAGCAGTTACTCCAGGACTGGGGCCAACGTCCTGACTTTC.

The chain recombines TRBV12-3 or TRBV12-4 with TRBJ2-5; weak D call: TRBD2 (5 bases). The V end was cut by 3 bases, the J end by 1 base, with 9 bases between. The CDR3 consists of 14 residues. The CDR3 loop reads CASSLLSGQETQYF. The CDR3 nucleotides are TGTGCCAGCAGTTTGTTGAGCGGCCAAGAGACCCAGTACTTC.

The rearrangement links TRBV11-2 to TRBJ2-7; tentatively, D is TRBD1 (5 bases). Germline V lookup: CDR1 SGHAT, CDR2 FQNNGV. The CDR3 has 15 amino acids. V was shortened by 0 bases and J by 6 bases, with 15 bases between the two germline ends. The CDR3 loop reads CASSLDGRVDREQYV. As DNA, the CDR3 is TGTGCCAGCAGCTTAGATGGCAGGGTTGATCGCGAGCAGTACGTC.

This clonotype was found many times. The V call is TRBV11-2, the J call TRBJ2-7, with a tentative D call TRBD2 (6 bases). The CDR3 extends over 14 amino acids. V lost 1 base and J 12 bases, leaving 19 bases between the germline ends. Germline lookup yields CDR1 SGHAT and CDR2 FQNNGV. The CDR3 reads CASSLGVTGVRLYF. The CDR3 nucleotides are TGTGCCAGCAGCTTAGGCGTAACGGGAGTTCGGTTGTACTTC.

The rearrangement links TRBV19 to TRBJ1-1; D not certain. The CDR3 spans 14 residues. V was shortened by 5 bases and J by 1 base, with 11 bases between the two germline ends. Germline V gene lookup returns CDR1 LNHDA and CDR2 SQIVND (reference sequence). The CDR3 nucleotides are TGTGCCAGTAGTCGGAGAGGAGGGAACACTGAAGCTTTCTTT. Protein product: CASSRRGGNTEAFF.

This chain joins TRBV27 and TRBJ1-1; D unresolved. CDR1 MNHEY and CDR2 SMNVEV come from the germline V gene (reference sequence). Between the trimmed V and J ends, which lost 2 bases and 7 bases, there was a span of 14 bases. CDR3 length: 14 amino acids. For the CDR3, the DNA is TGTGCCAGCAGTTTAATATCTCAACGGGGTGAAGCTTTCTTT. It specifies CASSLISQRGEAFF.

This clonotype was picked up a small number of times. This chain joins TRBV6-1 and TRBJ1-5; D might be TRBD1 (6 bases). The V gene's germline CDR1 is MNHNS and CDR2 SASEGT. The V gene lost 1 base and the J gene lost 4 bases, with 8 bases spanning the gap. The CDR3 length is 14 residues. CDR3 sequence (DNA): TGTGCCAGCAGTGAAGTAGGACAGAATCAGCCCCAGCATTTT. Encoded protein: CASSEVGQNQPQHF.

A few counts support this clonotype. The chain combines TRBV12-3 or TRBV12-4 with TRBJ1-1; D is unresolved. The ends were cut back, 6 bases at V and 8 bases at J, with 16 bases in the middle. CDR3 length: 13 residues. CDR3 sequence: CASRPAGFGEAFF. CDR3 sequence (DNA): TGTGCCAGCAGACCTGCAGGATTTGGGGAAGCTTTCTTT.

This clonotype was seen a handful of times. The chain uses TRBV5-1 and TRBJ1-6; 9 nucleotides agree with TRBD1. Trimming at V came to 4 bases and at J to 6 bases, leaving 11 bases not matched to a gene. This CDR3 has 17 residues. Germline assignment: CDR1 SGHRS and CDR2 YFSETQ. The CDR3 loop is CASSPGQGMGLNSPLHF. CDR3 DNA sequence: TGCGCCAGCAGCCCGGGACAGGGAATGGGGCTTAATTCACCCCTCCACTTT.

The V and J genes are TRBV20-1 and TRBJ2-7, with 11 bases matching TRBD2. The CDR3 is 16 amino acids. Looked up from germline, CDR1 is DFQATT and CDR2 is SNEGSKA (reference sequence). J was trimmed by 2 bases and V by 0 bases; bases with no gene match: 6. As DNA, the CDR3 is TGCAGTGCTAGAGATTCGCTAGCGGGAGGCCCCTACGAGCAGTACTTC. This codes for CSARDSLAGGPYEQYF.

This clonotype was seen a handful of times. V is TRBV4-1 and J is TRBJ2-2; tentatively, D is TRBD1 (5 bases). Trimming took 7 bases from V and 6 from J, leaving 15 bases between them. The CDR3 has 14 amino acids. Germline CDR1 and CDR2: MGHRA and YSYEKL. The CDR3 region has the DNA TGCGCCAGCACACGAGGATGGGGCCCCGGGGAGCTGTTTTTT. This codes for CASTRGWGPGELFF.

The chain uses TRBV7-9 and TRBJ2-4, with D possibly TRBD1 on 5 matching bases. V dropped 4 bases and J dropped 2 bases, with 15 bases sitting between them. Per germline, CDR1 SEHNR and CDR2 FQNEAQ (reference sequence). This CDR3 has 16 amino acids. The CDR3 spells CASSSTQDTTKNIQYF. The DNA for the CDR3 is TGTGCCAGCAGCTCCACCCAGGACACAACCAAAAACATTCAGTACTTC.

This clonotype was observed a few times. This rearrangement joins TRBV25-1 to TRBJ2-5; D possibly corresponds to TRBD2 (6 bases). The CDR3 totals 15 residues. V gave up 3 bases and J gave up 3 bases, with 14 bases separating them. The germline V gene has CDR1 MGHDK and CDR2 SYGVNS. The CDR3 reads CASSDNSGGEETQYF. The CDR3 bases are TGTGCCAGCAGTGATAATTCCGGGGGAGAAGAGACCCAGTACTTC. Filled out from reference TRBV25-1 and TRBJ2-5, the complete variable domain reads EADIYQTPRYLVIGTGKKITLECSQTMGHDKMYWYQQDPGMELHLIHYSYGVNSTEKGDLSSESTVSRIRTEHFPLTLESARPSHTSQYLCASSDNSGGEETQYFGPGTRLLVL.

A remark on this clonotype: The junction differs from germline at one of its ends, possibly a read error. The genes are TRBV10-3 and TRBJ2-1, with 15 nucleotides matching TRBD2. The CDR3 runs 20 residues. Germline CDR1 ENHRY, CDR2 SYGVKD. For the CDR3, the DNA is TGTGCCATCAGTGCGGGACTAGCGGGAGGCGGGTACTGGGGAGACAATGGGCAGTTCTTC. It translates to CAISAGLAGGGYWGDNGQFF.